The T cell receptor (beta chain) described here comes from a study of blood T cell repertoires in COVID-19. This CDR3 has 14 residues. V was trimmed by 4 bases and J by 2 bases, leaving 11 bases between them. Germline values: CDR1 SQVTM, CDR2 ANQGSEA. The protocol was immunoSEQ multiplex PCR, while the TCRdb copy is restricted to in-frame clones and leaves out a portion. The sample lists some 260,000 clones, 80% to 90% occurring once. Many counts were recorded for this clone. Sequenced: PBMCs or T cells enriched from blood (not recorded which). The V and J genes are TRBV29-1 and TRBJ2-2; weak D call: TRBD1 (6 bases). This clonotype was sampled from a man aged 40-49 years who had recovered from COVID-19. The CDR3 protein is CSVVGTFNTGELFF. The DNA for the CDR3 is TGCAGCGTTGTGGGGACATTTAACACCGGGGAGCTGTTTTTT.